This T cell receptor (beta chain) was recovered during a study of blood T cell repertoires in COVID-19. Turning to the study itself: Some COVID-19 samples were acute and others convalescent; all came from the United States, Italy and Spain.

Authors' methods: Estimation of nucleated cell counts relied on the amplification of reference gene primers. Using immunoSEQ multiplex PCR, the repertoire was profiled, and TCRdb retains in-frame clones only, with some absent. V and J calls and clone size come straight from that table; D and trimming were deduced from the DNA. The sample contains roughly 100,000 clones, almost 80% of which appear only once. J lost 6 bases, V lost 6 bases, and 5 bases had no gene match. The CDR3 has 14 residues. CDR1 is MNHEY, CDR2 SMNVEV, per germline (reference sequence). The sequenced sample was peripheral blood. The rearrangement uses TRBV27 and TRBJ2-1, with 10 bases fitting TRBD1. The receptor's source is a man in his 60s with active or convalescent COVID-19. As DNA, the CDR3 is TGTGCCAGCAGCATACGGACAGGGGGCAATGAGCAGTTCTTC. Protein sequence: CASSIRTGGNEQFF.